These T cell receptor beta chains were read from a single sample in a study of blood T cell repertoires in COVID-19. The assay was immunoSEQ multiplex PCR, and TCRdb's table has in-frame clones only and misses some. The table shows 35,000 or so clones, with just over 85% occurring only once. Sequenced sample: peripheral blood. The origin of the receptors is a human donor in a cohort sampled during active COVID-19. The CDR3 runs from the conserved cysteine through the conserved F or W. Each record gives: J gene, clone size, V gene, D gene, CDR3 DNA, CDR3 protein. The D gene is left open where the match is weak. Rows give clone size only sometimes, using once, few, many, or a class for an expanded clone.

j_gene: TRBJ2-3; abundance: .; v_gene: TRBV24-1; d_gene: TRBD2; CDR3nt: TGTGCCACCCGATCCGGGACTAGCGTTACGCAGTATTTT; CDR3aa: CATRSGTSVTQYF
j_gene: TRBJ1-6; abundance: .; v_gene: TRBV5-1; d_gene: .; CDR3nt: TGCGCCAGCAGCTTGGTGGGTCCAGGGGATAATTCACCCCTCCACTTT; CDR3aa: CASSLVGPGDNSPLHF
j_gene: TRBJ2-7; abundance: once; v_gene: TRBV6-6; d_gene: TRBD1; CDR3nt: TGTGCCAGCAGTAGGGACAGCGATACCTACGAGCAGTACTTC; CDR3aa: CASSRDSDTYEQYF
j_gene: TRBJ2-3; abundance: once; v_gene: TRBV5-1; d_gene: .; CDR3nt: TGCGCCAGCAGCTTGGGGGGGCTTAGAGATACGCAGTATTTT; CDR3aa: CASSLGGLRDTQYF
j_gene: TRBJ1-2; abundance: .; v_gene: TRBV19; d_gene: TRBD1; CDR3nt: TGTGCCAGTAGCCGACCGAGGACAGGGCTTAACTATGGCTACACCTTC; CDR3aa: CASSRPRTGLNYGYTF
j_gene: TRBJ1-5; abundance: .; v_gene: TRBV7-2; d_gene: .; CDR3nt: TGTGCCAGCAGCTTAGGAGGACAGCCCCAGCATTTT; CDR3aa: CASSLGGQPQHF
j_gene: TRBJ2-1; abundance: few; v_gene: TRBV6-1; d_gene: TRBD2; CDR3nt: TGTGCCAGCAGTGAAGAAACGGGGGGGCCCAATGAGCAGTTCTTC; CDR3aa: CASSEETGGPNEQFF
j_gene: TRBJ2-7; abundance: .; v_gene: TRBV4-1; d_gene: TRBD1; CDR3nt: TGCGCCAGCAGCCAAGGTGTAGGGGGCGCCCGTTGGGCCTACGAGCAGTACTTC; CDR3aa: CASSQGVGGARWAYEQYF
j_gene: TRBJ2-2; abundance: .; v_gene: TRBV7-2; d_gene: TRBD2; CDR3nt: TGTGCCAGCAGCGGACTAGTCGGGGTCACCGGGGAGCTGTTTTTT; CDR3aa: CASSGLVGVTGELFF
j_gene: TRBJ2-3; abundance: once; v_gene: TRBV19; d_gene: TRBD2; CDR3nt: TGTGCCAGTATTGCGGGAGGGTCAGATACGCAGTATTTT; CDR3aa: CASIAGGSDTQYF
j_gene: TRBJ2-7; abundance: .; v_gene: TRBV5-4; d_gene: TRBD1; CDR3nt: TGTGCCAGCAGCTTGGCCAATCGACAGGGGACCCACGAGCAGTACTTC; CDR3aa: CASSLANRQGTHEQYF
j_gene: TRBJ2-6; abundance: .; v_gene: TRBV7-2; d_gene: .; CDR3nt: TGTGCCAGCAGCTGGGGGGGGCAGGGATCCTCTGGGGCCAACGTCCTGACTTTC; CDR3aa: CASSWGGQGSSGANVLTF
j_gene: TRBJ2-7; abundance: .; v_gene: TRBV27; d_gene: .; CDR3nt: TGTGCCAGCAGTCCCACCAATACAGGGACCTACGAGCAGTACTTC; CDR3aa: CASSPTNTGTYEQYF
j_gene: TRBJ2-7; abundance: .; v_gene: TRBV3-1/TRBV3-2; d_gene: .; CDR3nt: TGTGCCAGCAGCCCGCCGATAGGTCAGGGGTCCTACGAGCAGTACTTC; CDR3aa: CASSPPIGQGSYEQYF
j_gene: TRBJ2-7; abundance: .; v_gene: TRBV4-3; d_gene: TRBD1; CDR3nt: TGCGCCAGCAGCCACGGGACAGGGACCTACGAGCAGTACTTC; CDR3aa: CASSHGTGTYEQYF
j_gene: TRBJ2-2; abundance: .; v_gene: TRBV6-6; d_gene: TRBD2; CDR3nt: TGTGCCAGCAGTTACTCCGGGGGGGGGAACACCGGGGAGCTGTTTTTT; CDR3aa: CASSYSGGGNTGELFF
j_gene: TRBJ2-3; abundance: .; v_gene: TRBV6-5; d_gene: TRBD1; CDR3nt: TGTGCCAGCAGGGACAGGGGTGTTACAGATACGCAGTATTTT; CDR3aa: CASRDRGVTDTQYF
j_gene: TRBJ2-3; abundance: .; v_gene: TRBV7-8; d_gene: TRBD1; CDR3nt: TGTGCCAGCAGCCCGTCACAGGGGTTTTTCGATACGCAGTATTTT; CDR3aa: CASSPSQGFFDTQYF
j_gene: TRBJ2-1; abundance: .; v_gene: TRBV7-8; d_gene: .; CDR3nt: TGTGCCAGCAGCCCCCGGAGCCCGACTACCGACAATGAGCAGTTCTTC; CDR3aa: CASSPRSPTTDNEQFF
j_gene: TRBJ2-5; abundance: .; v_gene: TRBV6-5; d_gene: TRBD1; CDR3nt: TGTGCCAGCAGTTACTCACCCACCGGACAGGGGGAGACCCAGTACTTC; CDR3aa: CASSYSPTGQGETQYF
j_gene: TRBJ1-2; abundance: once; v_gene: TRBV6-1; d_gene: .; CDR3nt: TGTGCCAGCAGTGAACAGTACTATGGCTACACCTTC; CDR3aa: CASSEQYYGYTF
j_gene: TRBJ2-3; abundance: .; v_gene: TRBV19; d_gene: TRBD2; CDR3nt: TGTGCCAGTAACCCCGGGTGGGGGGGAAAAACAGATACGCAGTATTTT; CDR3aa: CASNPGWGGKTDTQYF
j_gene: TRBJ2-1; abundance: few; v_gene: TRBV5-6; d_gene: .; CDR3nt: TGTGCCAGCAGCTTGGCTGGGGTAGGGGGGGCCCAAAGCAATGAGCAGTTCTTC; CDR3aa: CASSLAGVGGAQSNEQFF
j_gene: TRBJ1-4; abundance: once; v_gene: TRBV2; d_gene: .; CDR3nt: TGTGCCAGCAGTGAGAGATCCTGGGAGGAAAAACTGTTTTTT; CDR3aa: CASSERSWEEKLFF
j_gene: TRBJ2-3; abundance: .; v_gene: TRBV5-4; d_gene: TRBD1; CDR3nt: TGTGCCAGCAGCTCCCGACAGGGACCAGATACGCAGTATTTT; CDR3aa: CASSSRQGPDTQYF
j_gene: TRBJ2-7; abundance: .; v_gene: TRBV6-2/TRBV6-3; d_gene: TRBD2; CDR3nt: TGTGCCAGCAGTTACTCGATGCGAGGCCTAGCGGGAATCTACGAGCAGTACTTC; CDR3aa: CASSYSMRGLAGIYEQYF
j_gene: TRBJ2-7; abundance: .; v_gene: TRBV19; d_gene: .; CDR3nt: TGTGCCAGTAGTATTAGGGGACACTCCTACGAGCAGTACTTC; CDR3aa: CASSIRGHSYEQYF
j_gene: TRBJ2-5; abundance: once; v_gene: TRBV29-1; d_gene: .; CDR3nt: TGCAGCGTTGTGTTAAGCGCAAAAGAGACCCAGTACTTC; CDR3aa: CSVVLSAKETQYF
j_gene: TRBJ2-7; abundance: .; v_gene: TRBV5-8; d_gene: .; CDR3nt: TGTGCCAGCAGCTCATACAGGGACGAGCAGTACTTC; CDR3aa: CASSSYRDEQYF
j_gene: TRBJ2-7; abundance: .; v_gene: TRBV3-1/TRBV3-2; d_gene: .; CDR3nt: TGTGCCAGCAGCCAAGATTGGCAGGGCGAGCAGTACTTC; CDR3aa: CASSQDWQGEQYF
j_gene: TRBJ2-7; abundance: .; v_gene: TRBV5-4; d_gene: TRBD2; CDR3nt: TGTGCCAGCAGCTTGGGAGTAGCGGGAGGGCCTTCCGACGAGCAGTACTTC; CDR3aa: CASSLGVAGGPSDEQYF
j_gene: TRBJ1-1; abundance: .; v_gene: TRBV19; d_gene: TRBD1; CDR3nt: TGTGCCAGTAAAAGGGGGCCGAACACTGAAGCTTTCTTT; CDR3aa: CASKRGPNTEAFF
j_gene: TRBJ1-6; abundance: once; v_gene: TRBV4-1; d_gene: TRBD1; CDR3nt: TGCGCCAGCAGCCGAAGAGGTGGGACAGGCGCTCATTCACCCCTCCACTTT; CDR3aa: CASSRRGGTGAHSPLHF
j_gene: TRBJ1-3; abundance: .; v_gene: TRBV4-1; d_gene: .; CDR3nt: TGCGCCAGCAGCCAGGACAGTTTCTCTGGAAACACCATATATTTT; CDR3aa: CASSQDSFSGNTIYF
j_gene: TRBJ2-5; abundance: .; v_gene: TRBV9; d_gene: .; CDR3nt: TGTGCCAGCAGCGTCCGGTCCCTTGAGGCAGAGACCCAGTACTTC; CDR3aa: CASSVRSLEAETQYF
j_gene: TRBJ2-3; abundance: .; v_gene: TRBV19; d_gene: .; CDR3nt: TGTGCCAGTAGTATAGAAGGACTACTCTCTAGCACAGATACGCAGTATTTT; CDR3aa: CASSIEGLLSSTDTQYF
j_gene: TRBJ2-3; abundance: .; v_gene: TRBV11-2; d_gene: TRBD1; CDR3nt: TGTGCCAGCAGCTTCACGGGACAGGGCCCAGATACGCAGTATTTT; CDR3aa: CASSFTGQGPDTQYF
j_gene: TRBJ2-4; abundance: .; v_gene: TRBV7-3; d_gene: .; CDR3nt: TGTGCCAGCAGGCGTATCACAGGGGCCAAAAACATTCAGTACTTC; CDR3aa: CASRRITGAKNIQYF
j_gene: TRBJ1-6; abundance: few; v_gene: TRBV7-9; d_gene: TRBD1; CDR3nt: TGTGCCAGCAGCCTCGACAGGGGGCTGTCACCCCTCCACTTT; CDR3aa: CASSLDRGLSPLHF
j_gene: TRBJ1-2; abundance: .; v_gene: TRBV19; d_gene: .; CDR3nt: TGTGCCAGTAGTTTCCAGACTGGAAGTAGAGGCTACACCTTC; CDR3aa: CASSFQTGSRGYTF
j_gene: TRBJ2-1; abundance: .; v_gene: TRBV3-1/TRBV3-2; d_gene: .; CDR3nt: TGTGCCAGCCTACCTCCGGGACTCCGCCATGAGCAGTTCTTC; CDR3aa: CASLPPGLRHEQFF
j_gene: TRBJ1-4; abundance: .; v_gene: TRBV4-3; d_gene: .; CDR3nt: TGCGCCAGCAGCCAAGGCCCGGGTGAAAAACTGTTTTTT; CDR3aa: CASSQGPGEKLFF
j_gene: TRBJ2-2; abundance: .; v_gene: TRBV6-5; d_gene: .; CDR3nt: TGTGCCAGCAGAGGGGGGGACTCAAACACCGGGGAGCTGTTTTTT; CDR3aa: CASRGGDSNTGELFF
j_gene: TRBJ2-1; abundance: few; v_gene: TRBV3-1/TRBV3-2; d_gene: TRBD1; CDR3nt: TGTGCCAGCAAACTTGCCGGGACAGAGACCAATGAGCAGTTCTTC; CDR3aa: CASKLAGTETNEQFF
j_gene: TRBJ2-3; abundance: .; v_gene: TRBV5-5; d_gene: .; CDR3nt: TGTGCCAGCAGCATACAGGGAAATACGCAGTATTTT; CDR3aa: CASSIQGNTQYF
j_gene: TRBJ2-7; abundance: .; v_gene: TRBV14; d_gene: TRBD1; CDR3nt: TGTGCCAGCAGCCAACCCTCGGGGACAGGGGGGTTCTACGAGCAGTACTTC; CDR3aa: CASSQPSGTGGFYEQYF